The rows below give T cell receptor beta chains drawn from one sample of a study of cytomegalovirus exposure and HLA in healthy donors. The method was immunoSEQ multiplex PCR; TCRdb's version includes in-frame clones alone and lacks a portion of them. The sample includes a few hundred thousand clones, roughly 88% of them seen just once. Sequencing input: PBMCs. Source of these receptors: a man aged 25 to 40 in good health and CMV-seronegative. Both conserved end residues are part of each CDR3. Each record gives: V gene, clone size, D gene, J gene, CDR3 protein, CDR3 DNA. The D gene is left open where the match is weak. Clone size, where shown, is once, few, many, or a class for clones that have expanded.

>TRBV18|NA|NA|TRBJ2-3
CASSPNGADTQYF
TGTGCCAGCTCACCAAACGGGGCAGATACGCAGTATTTT
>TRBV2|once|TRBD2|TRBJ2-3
CARAGTSGGTDTQYF
TGTGCCAGGGCCGGGACTAGCGGTGGCACAGATACGCAGTATTTT
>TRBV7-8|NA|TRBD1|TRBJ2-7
CASSFYGQGNDEQYF
TGTGCCAGCAGCTTCTACGGACAGGGGAACGACGAGCAGTACTTC
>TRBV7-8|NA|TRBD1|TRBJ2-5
CASSPPGGEQETQYF
TGTGCCAGCAGCCCCCCAGGGGGTGAGCAAGAGACCCAGTACTTC
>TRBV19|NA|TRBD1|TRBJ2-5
CASSAGGTGGETQYF
TGTGCCAGTAGTGCAGGAGGGACAGGGGGAGAGACCCAGTACTTC
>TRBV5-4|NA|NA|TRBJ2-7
CASSRDYYSYEQYF
TGTGCCAGCAGCCGCGACTATTACTCCTACGAGCAGTACTTC
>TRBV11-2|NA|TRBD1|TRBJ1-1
CASSLGQGRWNTEAFF
TGTGCCAGCAGCTTAGGACAGGGGAGGTGGAACACTGAAGCTTTCTTT
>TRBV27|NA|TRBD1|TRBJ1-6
CASSQTGSSYNSPLHF
TGTGCCAGCAGCCAGACAGGGAGCTCCTATAATTCACCCCTCCACTTT
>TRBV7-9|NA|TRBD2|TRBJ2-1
CASSPGLAGWNEQFF
TGTGCCAGCAGCCCCGGACTAGCGGGGTGGAATGAGCAGTTCTTC
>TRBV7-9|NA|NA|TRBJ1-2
CASSGRRDIYGYTF
TGTGCCAGCAGCGGACGCAGGGACATCTATGGCTACACCTTC
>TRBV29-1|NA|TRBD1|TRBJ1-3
CSVVTGAGGNTIYF
TGCAGCGTCGTAACAGGGGCCGGTGGAAACACCATATATTTT
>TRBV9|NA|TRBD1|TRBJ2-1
CASSLEGTELNNEQFF
TGTGCCAGCAGCTTAGAAGGGACAGAGTTGAACAATGAGCAGTTCTTC
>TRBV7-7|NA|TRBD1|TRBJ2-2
CASSSSDRGPTGELFF
TGTGCCAGCAGCTCCTCAGACAGGGGGCCGACCGGGGAGCTGTTTTTT
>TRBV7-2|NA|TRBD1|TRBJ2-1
CASSRSSTGSNEQFF
TGTGCCAGCAGCCGATCTTCGACAGGGTCTAATGAGCAGTTCTTC
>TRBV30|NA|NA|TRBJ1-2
CAEQGINYGYTF
TGTGCCGAACAGGGAATTAACTATGGCTACACCTTC
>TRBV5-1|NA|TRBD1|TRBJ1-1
CASKGQGLVDTEAFF
TGCGCCAGCAAAGGACAGGGGTTGGTGGACACTGAAGCTTTCTTT
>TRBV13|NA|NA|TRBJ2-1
CASSLRLSSYNEQFF
TGTGCCAGCAGCCTCAGACTCAGCTCCTACAATGAGCAGTTCTTC
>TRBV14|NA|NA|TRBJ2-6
CASSSRAPWSGANVLTF
TGTGCCAGCAGCTCCAGGGCCCCCTGGTCTGGGGCCAACGTCCTGACTTTC
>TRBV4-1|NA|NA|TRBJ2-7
CASSDYRVRGVYF
TGCGCCAGCAGCGACTACAGGGTGAGAGGTGTGTACTTC
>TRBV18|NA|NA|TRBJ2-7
CASSPYGKIDEQYF
TGTGCCAGCTCACCTTACGGGAAGATCGACGAGCAGTACTTC
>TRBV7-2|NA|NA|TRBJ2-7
CASSLRPGFSYEQYF
TGTGCCAGCAGCCTCCGGCCAGGCTTCTCCTACGAGCAGTACTTC
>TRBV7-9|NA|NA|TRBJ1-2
CASSSPGDYGYTF
TGTGCCAGCAGCTCTCCAGGGGACTATGGCTACACCTTC
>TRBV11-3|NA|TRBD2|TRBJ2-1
CASSLTGGAGGPEFF
TGTGCCAGCAGCTTAACTGGTGGGGCGGGGGGGCCGGAGTTCTTC
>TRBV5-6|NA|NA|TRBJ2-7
CASTLGGGGNYEQYF
TGTGCCAGCACCCTTGGTGGGGGGGGCAACTACGAGCAGTACTTC
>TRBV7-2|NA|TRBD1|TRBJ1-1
CASSPSRRGTEAFF
TGTGCCAGCAGCCCCTCACGCAGGGGGACTGAAGCTTTCTTT
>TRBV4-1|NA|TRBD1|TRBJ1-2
CASTRDSFNYGYTF
TGCGCCAGCACGAGGGACAGCTTTAACTATGGCTACACCTTC
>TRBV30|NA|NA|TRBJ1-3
CAWSVLAGNTIYF
TGTGCCTGGAGTGTACTCGCTGGAAACACCATATATTTT
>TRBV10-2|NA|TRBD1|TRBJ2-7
CASSRGQYEQYF
TGCGCCAGCAGCAGGGGACAGTACGAGCAGTACTTC
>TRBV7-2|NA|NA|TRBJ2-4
CASSYMSGYKNIQYF
TGTGCCAGCAGCTATATGTCAGGGTACAAAAACATTCAGTACTTC
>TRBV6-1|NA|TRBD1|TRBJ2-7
CASSEWDRARGEQYF
TGTGCCAGCAGTGAATGGGACAGGGCTAGAGGCGAGCAGTACTTC
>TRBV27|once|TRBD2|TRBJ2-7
CASSLRLAGGLYEQYF
TGTGCCAGCAGTTTAAGGCTAGCGGGAGGTCTTTACGAGCAGTACTTC
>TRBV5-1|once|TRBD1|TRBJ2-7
CASSLDRGKDEQYF
TGCGCCAGCAGCTTGGACAGGGGGAAAGACGAGCAGTACTTC
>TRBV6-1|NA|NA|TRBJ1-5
CASSDRTVSNQPQHF
TGTGCCAGCAGTGATCGGACAGTGAGCAATCAGCCCCAGCATTTT
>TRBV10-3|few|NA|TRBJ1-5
CASGPIPDQPQHF
TGTGCCTCAGGGCCTATCCCCGATCAGCCCCAGCATTTT
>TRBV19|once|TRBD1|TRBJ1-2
CASSFSPGTAYGYTF
TGTGCCAGTAGTTTTTCCCCCGGGACAGCTTATGGCTACACCTTC
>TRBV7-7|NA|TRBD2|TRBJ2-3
CASSFASGGHPSTDTQYF
TGTGCCAGCAGCTTCGCTAGCGGGGGTCACCCTAGCACAGATACGCAGTATTTT
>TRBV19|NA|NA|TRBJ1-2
CASSIGAETVYGYTF
TGTGCCAGTAGTATAGGGGCAGAAACGGTCTATGGCTACACCTTC
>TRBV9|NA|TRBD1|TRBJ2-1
CASSGSVGQIEGNEQFF
TGTGCCAGCAGCGGGAGCGTGGGACAGATCGAAGGTAATGAGCAGTTCTTC
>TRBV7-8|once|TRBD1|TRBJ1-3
CASSFGTGDSSSVGNTIYF
TGTGCCAGCAGCTTTGGGACAGGGGATTCCAGCAGCGTTGGAAACACCATATATTTT
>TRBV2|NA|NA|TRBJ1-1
CASSEVGTRETEAFF
TGTGCCAGCAGTGAGGTGGGCACCCGGGAGACTGAAGCTTTCTTT
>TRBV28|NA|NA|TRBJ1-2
CASSLTPYGYTF
TGTGCCAGCAGTTTAACTCCCTATGGCTACACCTTC
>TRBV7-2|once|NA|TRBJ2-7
CASSFVGGPGEQYF
TGTGCCAGCAGCTTTGTGGGGGGGCCGGGCGAGCAGTACTTC
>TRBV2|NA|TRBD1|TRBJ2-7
CASSDLTGSLWEQYF
TGTGCCAGCAGTGATCTGACAGGGTCCCTGTGGGAGCAGTACTTC
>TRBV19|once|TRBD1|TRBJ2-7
CASRSTGGTYEQYF
TGTGCCAGCCGGTCGACAGGGGGAACCTACGAGCAGTACTTC
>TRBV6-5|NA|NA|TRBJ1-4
CASSYSGAVTNEKLFF
TGTGCCAGCAGTTACTCAGGGGCAGTGACTAATGAAAAACTGTTTTTT